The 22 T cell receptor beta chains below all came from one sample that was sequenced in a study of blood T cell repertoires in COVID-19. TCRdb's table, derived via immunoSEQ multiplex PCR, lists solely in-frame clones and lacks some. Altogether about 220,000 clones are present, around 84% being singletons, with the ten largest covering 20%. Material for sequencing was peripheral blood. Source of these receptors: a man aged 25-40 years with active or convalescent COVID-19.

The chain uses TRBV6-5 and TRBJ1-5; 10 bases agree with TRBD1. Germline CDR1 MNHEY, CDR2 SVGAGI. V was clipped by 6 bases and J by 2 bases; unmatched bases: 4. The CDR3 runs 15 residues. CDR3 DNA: TGTGCCAGCAGGGGACAGGGGACGGGCAATCAGCCCCAGCATTTT. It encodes CASRGQGTGNQPQHF.

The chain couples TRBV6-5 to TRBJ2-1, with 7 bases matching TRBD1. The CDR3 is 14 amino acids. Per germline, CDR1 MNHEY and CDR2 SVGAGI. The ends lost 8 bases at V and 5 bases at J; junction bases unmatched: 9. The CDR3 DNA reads TGTGCCAGCGGAAGAGGGGGCAAGAACAATGAGCAGTTCTTC. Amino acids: CASGRGGKNNEQFF.

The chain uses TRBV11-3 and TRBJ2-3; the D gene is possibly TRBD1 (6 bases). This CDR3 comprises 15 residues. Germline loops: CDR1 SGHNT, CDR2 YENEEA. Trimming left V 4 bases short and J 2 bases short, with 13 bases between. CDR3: CASSSGQIVTDTQYF. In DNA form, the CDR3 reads TGTGCCAGCAGCTCCGGACAGATAGTCACAGATACGCAGTATTTT.

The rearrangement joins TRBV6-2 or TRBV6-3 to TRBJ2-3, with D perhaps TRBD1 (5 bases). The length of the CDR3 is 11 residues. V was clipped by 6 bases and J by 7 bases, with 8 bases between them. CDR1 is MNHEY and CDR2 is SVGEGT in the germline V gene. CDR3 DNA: TGTGCCAGCAGCCTGGGGCATACGCAGTATTTT. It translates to CASSLGHTQYF.

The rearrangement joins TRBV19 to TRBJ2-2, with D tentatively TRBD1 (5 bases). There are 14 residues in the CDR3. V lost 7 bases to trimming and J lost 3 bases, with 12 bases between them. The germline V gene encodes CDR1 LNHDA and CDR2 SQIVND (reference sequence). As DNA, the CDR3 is TGTGCCAGTACCAAGGGGTCGGACACCGGGGAGCTGTTTTTT. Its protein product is CASTKGSDTGELFF. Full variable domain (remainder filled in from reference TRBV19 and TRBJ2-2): DGGITQSPKYLFRKEGQNVTLSCEQNLNHDAMYWYRQDPGQGLRLIYYSQIVNDFQKGDIAEGYSVSREKKESFPLTVTSAQKNPTAFYLCASTKGSDTGELFFGEGSRLTVL.

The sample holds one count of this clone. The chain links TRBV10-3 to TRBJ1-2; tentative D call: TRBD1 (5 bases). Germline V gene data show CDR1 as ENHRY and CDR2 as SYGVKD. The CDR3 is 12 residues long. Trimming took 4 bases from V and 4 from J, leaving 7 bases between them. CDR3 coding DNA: TGTGCCATCAGTGGTGACAGCTATGGCTACACCTTC. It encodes CAISGDSYGYTF.

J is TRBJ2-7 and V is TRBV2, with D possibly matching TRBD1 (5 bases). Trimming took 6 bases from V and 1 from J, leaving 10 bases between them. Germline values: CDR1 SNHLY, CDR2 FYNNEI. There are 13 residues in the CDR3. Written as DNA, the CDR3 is TGTGCCAGCAGGGACACAGCTTCCTACGAGCAGTACTTC. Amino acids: CASRDTASYEQYF. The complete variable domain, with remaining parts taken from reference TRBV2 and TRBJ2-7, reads EPEVTQTPSHQVTQMGQEVILRCVPISNHLYFYWYRQILGQKVEFLVSFYNNEISEKSEIFDDQFSVERPDGSNFTLKIRSTKLEDSAMYFCASRDTASYEQYFGPGTRLTVT.

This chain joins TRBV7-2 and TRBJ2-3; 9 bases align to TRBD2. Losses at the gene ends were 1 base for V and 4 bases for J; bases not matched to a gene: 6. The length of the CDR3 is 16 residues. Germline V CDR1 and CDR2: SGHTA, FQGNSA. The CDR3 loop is CASSLGGGGAADTQYF. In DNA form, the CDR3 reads TGTGCCAGCAGCTTAGGTGGCGGGGGGGCCGCAGATACGCAGTATTTT.

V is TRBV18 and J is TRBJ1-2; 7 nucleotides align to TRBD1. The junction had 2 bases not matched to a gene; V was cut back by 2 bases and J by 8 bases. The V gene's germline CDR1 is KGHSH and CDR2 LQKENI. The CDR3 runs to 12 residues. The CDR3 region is CASSPGTDGYTF. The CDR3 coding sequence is TGTGCCAGCTCACCAGGGACAGACGGCTACACCTTC. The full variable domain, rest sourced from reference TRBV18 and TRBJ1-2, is NAGVMQNPRHLVRRRGQEARLRCSPMKGHSHVYWYRQLPEEGLKFMVYLQKENIIDESGMPKERFSAEFPKEGPSILRIQQVVRGDSAAYFCASSPGTDGYTFGSGTRLTVV.

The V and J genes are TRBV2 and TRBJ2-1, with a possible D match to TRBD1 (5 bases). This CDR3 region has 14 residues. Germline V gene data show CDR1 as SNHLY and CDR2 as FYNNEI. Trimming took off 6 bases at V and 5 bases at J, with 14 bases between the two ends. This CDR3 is CASSKGVGDNEQFF. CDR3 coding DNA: TGTGCCAGCAGCAAAGGGGTTGGGGACAATGAGCAGTTCTTC. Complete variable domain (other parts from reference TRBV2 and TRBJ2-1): EPEVTQTPSHQVTQMGQEVILRCVPISNHLYFYWYRQILGQKVEFLVSFYNNEISEKSEIFDDQFSVERPDGSNFTLKIRSTKLEDSAMYFCASSKGVGDNEQFFGPGTRLTVL.

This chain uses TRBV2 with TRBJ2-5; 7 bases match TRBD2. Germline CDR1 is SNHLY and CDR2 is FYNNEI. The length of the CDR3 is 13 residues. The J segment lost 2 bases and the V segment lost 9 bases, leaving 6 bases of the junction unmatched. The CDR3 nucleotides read TGTGCCAGGGGGGACTACCCACAAGAGACCCAGTACTTC. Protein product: CARGDYPQETQYF.

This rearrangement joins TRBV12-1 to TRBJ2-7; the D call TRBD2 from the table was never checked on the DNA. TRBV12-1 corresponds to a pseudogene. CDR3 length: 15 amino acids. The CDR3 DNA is TGTGCCAGCACCTGGGGGGTGCGGGCCGCCTACGAGCAGTACTTC. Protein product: CASTWGVRAAYEQYF.

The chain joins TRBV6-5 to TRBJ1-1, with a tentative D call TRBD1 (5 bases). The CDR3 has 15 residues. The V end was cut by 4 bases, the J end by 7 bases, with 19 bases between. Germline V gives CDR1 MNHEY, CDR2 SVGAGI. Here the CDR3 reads CASSSPTVQGGEAFF. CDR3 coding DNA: TGTGCCAGCAGTTCACCAACGGTCCAGGGAGGTGAAGCTTTCTTT.

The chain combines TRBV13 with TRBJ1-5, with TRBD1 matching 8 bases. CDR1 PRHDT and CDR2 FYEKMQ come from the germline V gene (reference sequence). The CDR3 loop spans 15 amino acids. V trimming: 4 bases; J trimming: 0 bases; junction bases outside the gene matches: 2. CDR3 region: CASSSGTGSNQPQHF. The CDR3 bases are TGTGCCAGCAGCTCCGGGACAGGTAGCAATCAGCCCCAGCATTTT.

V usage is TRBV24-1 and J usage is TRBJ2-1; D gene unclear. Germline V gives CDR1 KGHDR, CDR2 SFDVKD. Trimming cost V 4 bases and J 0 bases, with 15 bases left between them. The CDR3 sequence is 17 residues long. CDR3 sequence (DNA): TGTGCCACCAGTGACCACACCGTTAAAAGCTCCTACAATGAGCAGTTCTTC. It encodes CATSDHTVKSSYNEQFF.

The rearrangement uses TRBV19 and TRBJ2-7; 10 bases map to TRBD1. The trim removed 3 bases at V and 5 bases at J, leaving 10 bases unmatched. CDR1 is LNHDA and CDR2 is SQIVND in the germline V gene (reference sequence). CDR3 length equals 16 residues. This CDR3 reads CASSMGTGTGVHEQYF. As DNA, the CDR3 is TGTGCCAGTAGTATGGGTACCGGGACAGGGGTCCACGAGCAGTACTTC.

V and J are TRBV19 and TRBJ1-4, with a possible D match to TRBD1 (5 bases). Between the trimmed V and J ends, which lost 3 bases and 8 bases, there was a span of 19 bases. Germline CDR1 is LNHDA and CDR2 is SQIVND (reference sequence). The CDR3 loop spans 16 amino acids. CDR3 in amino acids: CASSIQEGRDSEKLFF. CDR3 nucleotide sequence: TGTGCCAGTAGTATTCAGGAGGGCAGGGATAGCGAAAAACTGTTTTTT.

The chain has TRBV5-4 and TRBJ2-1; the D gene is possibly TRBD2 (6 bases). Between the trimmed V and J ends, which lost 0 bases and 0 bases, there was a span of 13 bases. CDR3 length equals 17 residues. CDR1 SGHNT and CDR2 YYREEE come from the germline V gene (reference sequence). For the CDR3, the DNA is TGTGCCAGCAGCTTGGTATGGGGGAGGAGCTCCTACAATGAGCAGTTCTTC. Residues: CASSLVWGRSSYNEQFF. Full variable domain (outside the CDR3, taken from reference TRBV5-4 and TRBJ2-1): ETGVTQSPTHLIKTRGQQVTLRCSSQSGHNTVSWYQQALGQGPQFIFQYYREEENGRGNFPPRFSGLQFPNYSSELNVNALELDDSALYLCASSLVWGRSSYNEQFFGPGTRLTVL.

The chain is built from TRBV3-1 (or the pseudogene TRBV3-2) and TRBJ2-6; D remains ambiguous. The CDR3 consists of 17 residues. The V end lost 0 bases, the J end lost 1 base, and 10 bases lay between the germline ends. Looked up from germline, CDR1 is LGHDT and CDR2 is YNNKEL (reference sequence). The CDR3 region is CASSQDWLISGANVLTF. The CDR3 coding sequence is TGTGCCAGCAGCCAAGATTGGCTGATATCTGGGGCCAACGTCCTGACTTTC.

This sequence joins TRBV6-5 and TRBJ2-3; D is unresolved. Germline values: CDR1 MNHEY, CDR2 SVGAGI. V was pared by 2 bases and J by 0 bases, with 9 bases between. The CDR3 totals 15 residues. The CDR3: CASSYEAASTDTQYF. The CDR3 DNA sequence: TGTGCCAGCAGTTACGAGGCAGCAAGCACAGATACGCAGTATTTT.

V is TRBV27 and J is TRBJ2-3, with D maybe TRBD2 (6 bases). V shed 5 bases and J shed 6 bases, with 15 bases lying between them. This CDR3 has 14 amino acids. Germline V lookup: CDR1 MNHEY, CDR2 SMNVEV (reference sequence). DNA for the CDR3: TGTGCCAGCAGTCGTGGAGGGCCGATGGATACGCAGTATTTT. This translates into CASSRGGPMDTQYF.

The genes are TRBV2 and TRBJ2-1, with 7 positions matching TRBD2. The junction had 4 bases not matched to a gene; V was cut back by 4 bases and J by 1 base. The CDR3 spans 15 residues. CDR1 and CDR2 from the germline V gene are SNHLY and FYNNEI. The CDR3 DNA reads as TGTGCCAGCAGTGCCCGGACTAGTTCCTACAATGAGCAGTTCTTC. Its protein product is CASSARTSSYNEQFF.